Listed below are T cell receptor beta chains from one sample, sequenced in a study of Ad26.COV2.S vaccination and SARS-CoV-2 variants. Libraries were prepared by immunoSEQ multiplex PCR; TCRdb keeps only in-frame clonotypes and omits some of them. In the table there are some 340,000 clones, roughly 80% of which are singletons. Sequencing was performed on peripheral blood, taken in a trial of Ad26.COV2.S vaccine versus placebo. The receptors here all came from a person aged 18 to 59 who received the Ad26.COV2.S COVID-19 vaccine or a placebo. Both conserved end residues are trimmed from each CDR3. A D gene is named only where the DNA matches it firmly.

ASSLRPIAGLQRYT	.	TRBV5-1	TRBJ1-2
ASSYLGVDTQY	.	TRBV27	TRBJ2-3
ASSYGGDTIEKLF	.	TRBV6-5	TRBJ1-4
ASSPTSQPQH	.	TRBV7-8	TRBJ1-5
ASSIRDRDHEQY	TRBD1	TRBV18	TRBJ2-7
ASNRGGSGNTIY	TRBD1	TRBV9	TRBJ1-3
SASYQGYSEGYT	.	TRBV20-1	TRBJ1-2
ASSEGAGGLWYGYT	TRBD1	TRBV2	TRBJ1-2
ASSPQRDGVQTEAF	.	TRBV18	TRBJ1-1
ASSLHYEQF	.	TRBV12-3/TRBV12-4	TRBJ2-1
ASSSEHLTGSDYGYT	.	TRBV5-4	TRBJ1-2
ASSLEGVEQETQY	.	TRBV5-6	TRBJ2-5
SVELPGTDTQY	.	TRBV29-1	TRBJ2-3
ASSGSSGKAF	.	TRBV7-9	TRBJ1-1
ASSEAGTGGAGANVLT	TRBD1	TRBV2	TRBJ2-6
ASSTRRTNTEAF	.	TRBV6-5	TRBJ1-1
ASSLRGADTQY	.	TRBV7-7	TRBJ2-3
ASSSSGTEYQETQY	TRBD1	TRBV27	TRBJ2-5
ASSQPRGVGNQPQH	.	TRBV4-1	TRBJ1-5
ASSSSLQGQAF	.	TRBV6-5	TRBJ1-1
AWSFTRTGNTGELF	TRBD1	TRBV30	TRBJ2-2
ASRYTGTYSHGYT	.	TRBV19	TRBJ1-2
ASREQGTSNQPQH	TRBD1	TRBV28	TRBJ1-5
ASSAQLNTEAF	.	TRBV6-4	TRBJ1-1
ASSPQTSKSGELF	.	TRBV9	TRBJ2-2